This T cell receptor (beta chain) was recorded in a study of T cells in localized non-small cell lung cancer. The study, taken as a whole, reports: Greater T cell density in blood accompanied longer overall survival. Appearing in adjacent lung were a median roughly 60 of the top 100 tumor clones. Exceeding tumor, uninvolved adjacent lung had the highest T cell clonality.

Germline CDR1 MDHEN, CDR2 SYDVKM. Trimming stripped 7 bases from V and 2 bases from J, with 11 bases between. The CDR3 spans 13 residues. Here immunoSEQ multiplex PCR was the method, and the copy in TCRdb shows in-frame clones only, minus some. Of about 41,000 clones in the sample, approximately 83% were seen once. On this clone itself: Its target is unknown.

The rearrangement uses TRBV28 and TRBJ1-2, with D hard to call. This receptor was taken from a man aged 40 to 70 with stage II lung adenocarcinoma. Here the sequenced sample was PBMCs, taken before any cancer treatment. CDR3 amino acids: CASKEDGNYGYTF. CDR3 sequence (DNA): TGTGCCAGCAAAGAGGACGGGAACTATGGCTACACCTTC.